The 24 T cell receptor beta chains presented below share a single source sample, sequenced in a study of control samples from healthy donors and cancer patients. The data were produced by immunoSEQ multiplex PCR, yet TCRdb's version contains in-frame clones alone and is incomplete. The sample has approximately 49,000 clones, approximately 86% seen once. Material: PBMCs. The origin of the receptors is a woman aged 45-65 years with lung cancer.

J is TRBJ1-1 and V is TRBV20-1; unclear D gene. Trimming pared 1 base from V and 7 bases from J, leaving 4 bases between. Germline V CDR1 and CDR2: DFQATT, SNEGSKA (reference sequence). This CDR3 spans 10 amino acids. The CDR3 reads CSARGSEAFF. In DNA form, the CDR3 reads TGCAGTGCTAGAGGAAGTGAAGCTTTCTTT.

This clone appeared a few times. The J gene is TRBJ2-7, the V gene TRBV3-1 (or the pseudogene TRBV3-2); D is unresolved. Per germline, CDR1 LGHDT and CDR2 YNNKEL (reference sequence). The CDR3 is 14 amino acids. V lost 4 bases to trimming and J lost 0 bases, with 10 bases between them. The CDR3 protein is CASSPSAHSYEQYF. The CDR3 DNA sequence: TGTGCCAGCAGCCCATCAGCACACTCCTACGAGCAGTACTTC.

The CDR3 DNA is TGTGCCAGCAGCTTCGGTTCAGGGGGGACTGAAGCTTTCTTT. Its translation is CASSFGSGGTEAFF. The V and J genes are TRBV5-6 and TRBJ1-1; 7 positions match TRBD1. The ends lost 2 bases at V and 5 bases at J; junction bases unmatched: 6. Germline loops: CDR1 SGHDT, CDR2 YYEEEE. The CDR3 sequence is 14 residues long.

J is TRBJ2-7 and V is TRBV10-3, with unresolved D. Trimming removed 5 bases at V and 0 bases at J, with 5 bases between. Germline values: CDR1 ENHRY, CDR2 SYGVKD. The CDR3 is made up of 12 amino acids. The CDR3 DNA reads TGTGCCATCAGTACCAGCTCCTACGAGCAGTACTTC. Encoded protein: CAISTSSYEQYF.

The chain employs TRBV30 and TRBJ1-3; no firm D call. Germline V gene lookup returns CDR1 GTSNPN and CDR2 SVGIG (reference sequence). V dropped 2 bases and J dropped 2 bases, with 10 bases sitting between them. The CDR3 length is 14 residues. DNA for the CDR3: TGTGCCTGGAGTATGGGGTCCCCTGGAAACACCATATATTTT. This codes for CAWSMGSPGNTIYF.

In DNA, the CDR3 is TGTGCCAGCAGCCGGTCCTCGGGGACTGAAGCTTTCTTT. This translates into CASSRSSGTEAFF. The rearrangement links TRBV14 to TRBJ1-1; D is uncertain. The germline CDR1 and CDR2 sequences are SGHDN and FVKESK. V was trimmed by 4 bases and J by 5 bases, leaving 11 bases between them. The CDR3 runs 13 residues.

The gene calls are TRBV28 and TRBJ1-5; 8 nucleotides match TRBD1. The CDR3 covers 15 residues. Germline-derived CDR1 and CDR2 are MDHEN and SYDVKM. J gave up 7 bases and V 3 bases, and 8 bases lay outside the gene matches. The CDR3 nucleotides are TGTGCCAGCAGTTTCACCGGACAGGGTAAACAGCCCCAGCATTTT. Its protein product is CASSFTGQGKQPQHF.

In nucleotides, the CDR3 is TGTGCCACCAGTGAGGGCGACAAGGCCCAGCATTTT. Translation gives CATSEGDKAQHF. The chain is built from TRBV24-1 and TRBJ1-5; no clear D gene. V was trimmed by 4 bases and J by 11 bases, leaving 11 bases between them. This CDR3 has 12 amino acids. The germline gives CDR1 KGHDR, CDR2 SFDVKD.

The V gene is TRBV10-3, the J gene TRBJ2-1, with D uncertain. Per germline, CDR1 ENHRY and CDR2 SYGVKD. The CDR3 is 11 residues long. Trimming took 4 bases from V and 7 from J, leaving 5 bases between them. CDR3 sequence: CAISVVNEQFF. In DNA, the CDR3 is TGTGCCATCAGTGTGGTGAATGAGCAGTTCTTC.

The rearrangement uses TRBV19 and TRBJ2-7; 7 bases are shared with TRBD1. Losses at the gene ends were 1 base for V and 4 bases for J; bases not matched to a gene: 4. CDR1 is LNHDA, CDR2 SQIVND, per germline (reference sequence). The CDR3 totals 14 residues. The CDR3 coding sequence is TGTGCCAGTAGTATAGGGGCACAGGGGTACGAGCAGTACTTC. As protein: CASSIGAQGYEQYF.

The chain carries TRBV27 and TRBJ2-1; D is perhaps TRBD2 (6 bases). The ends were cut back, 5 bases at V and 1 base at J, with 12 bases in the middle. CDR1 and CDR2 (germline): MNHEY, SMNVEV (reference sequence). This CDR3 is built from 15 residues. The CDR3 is CASSPGGVSYNEQFF. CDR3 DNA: TGTGCCAGCAGTCCAGGCGGGGTGTCCTACAATGAGCAGTTCTTC.

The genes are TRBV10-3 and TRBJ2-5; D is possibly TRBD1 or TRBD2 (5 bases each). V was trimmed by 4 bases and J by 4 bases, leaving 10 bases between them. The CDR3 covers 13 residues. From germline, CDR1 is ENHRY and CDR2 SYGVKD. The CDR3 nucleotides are TGTGCCATCAGTGGAGGGGTCCCAGAGACCCAGTACTTC. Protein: CAISGGVPETQYF.

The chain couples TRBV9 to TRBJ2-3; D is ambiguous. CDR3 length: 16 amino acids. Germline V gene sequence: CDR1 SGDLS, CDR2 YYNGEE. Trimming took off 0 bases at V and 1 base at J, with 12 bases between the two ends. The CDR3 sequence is CASSVGMGSGTDTQYF. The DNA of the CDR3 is TGTGCCAGCAGCGTAGGTATGGGGTCAGGCACAGATACGCAGTATTTT. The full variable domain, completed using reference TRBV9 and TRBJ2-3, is DSGVTQTPKHLITATGQRVTLRCSPRSGDLSVYWYQQSLDQGLQFLIQYYNGEERAKGNILERFSAQQFPDLHSELNLSSLELGDSALYFCASSVGMGSGTDTQYFGPGTRLTVL.

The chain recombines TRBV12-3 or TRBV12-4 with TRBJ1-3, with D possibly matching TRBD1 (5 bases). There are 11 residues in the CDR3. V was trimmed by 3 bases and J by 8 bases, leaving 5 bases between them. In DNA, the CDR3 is TGTGCCAGCAGTTTCAGGGACACCATATATTTT. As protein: CASSFRDTIYF.

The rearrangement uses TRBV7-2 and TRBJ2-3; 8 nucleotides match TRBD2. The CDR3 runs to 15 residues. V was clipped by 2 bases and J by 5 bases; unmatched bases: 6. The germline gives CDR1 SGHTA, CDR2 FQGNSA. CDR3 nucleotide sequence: TGTGCCAGCAGCTTACGGCGGGGGGCGCAAGATACGCAGTATTTT. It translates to CASSLRRGAQDTQYF.

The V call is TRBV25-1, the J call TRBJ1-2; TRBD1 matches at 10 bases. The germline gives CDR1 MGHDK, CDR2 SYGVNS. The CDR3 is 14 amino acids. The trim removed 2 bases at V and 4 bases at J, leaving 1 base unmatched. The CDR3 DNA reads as TGTGCCAGCAGTGAAGGGGACAGGGGCTATGGCTACACCTTC. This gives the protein CASSEGDRGYGYTF.

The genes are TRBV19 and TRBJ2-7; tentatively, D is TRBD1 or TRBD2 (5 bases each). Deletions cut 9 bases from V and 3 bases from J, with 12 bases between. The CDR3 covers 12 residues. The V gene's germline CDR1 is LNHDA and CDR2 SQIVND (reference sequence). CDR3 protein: CASRDQNYEQYF. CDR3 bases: TGTGCCAGCCGGGACCAAAACTACGAGCAGTACTTC. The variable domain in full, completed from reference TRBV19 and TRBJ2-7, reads DGGITQSPKYLFRKEGQNVTLSCEQNLNHDAMYWYRQDPGQGLRLIYYSQIVNDFQKGDIAEGYSVSREKKESFPLTVTSAQKNPTAFYLCASRDQNYEQYFGPGTRLTVT.

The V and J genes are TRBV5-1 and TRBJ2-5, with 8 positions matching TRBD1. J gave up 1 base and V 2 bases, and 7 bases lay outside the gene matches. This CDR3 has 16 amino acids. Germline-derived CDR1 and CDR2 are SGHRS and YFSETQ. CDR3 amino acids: CASSLLGTGLQETQYF. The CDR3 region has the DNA TGCGCCAGCAGCTTACTAGGGACAGGACTCCAAGAGACCCAGTACTTC.

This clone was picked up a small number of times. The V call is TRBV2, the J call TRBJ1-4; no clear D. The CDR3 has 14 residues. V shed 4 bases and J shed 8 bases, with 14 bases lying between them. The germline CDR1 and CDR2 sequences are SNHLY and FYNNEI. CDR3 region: CASSGTTGLEKLFF. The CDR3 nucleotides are TGTGCCAGCAGTGGTACGACGGGATTGGAAAAACTGTTTTTT.

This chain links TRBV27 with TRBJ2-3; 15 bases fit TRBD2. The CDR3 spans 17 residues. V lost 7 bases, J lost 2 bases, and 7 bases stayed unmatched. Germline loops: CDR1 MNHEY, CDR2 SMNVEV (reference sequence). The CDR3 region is CASTTRTSGGATDTQYF. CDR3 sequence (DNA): TGTGCCAGCACTACGAGGACTAGCGGGGGGGCCACAGATACGCAGTATTTT.

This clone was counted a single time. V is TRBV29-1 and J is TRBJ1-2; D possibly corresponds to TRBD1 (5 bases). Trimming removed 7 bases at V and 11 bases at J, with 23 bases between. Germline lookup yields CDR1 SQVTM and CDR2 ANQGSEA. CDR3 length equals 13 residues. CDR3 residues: CSGLGKTGTSYTF. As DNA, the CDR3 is TGCAGCGGTCTCGGAAAGACCGGGACCTCTTACACCTTC.

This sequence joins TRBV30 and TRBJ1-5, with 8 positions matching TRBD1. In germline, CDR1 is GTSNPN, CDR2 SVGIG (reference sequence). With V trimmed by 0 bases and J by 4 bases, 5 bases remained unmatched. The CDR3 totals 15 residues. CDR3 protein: CAWSVLQGANQPQHF. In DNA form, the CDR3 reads TGTGCCTGGAGTGTATTGCAGGGGGCTAATCAGCCCCAGCATTTT.

CDR3 sequence: CASSLVPFNYGYTF. CDR3 DNA: TGTGCCAGCAGCCTAGTCCCCTTTAACTATGGCTACACCTTC. V is TRBV14 and J is TRBJ1-2; D is uncertain. The CDR3 consists of 14 residues. Germline CDR1 reads SGHDN; CDR2 reads FVKESK. V dropped 4 bases and J dropped 1 base, with 10 bases sitting between them.

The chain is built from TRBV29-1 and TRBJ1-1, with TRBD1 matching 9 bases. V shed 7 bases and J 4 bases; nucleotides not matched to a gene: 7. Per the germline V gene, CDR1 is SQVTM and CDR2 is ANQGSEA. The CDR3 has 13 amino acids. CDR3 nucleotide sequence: TGCAGCGGCCTACAGGGGGCGGGCACTGAAGCTTTCTTT. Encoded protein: CSGLQGAGTEAFF.